This T cell receptor beta chain was documented in a study of molecular identifiers for immune sequencing clone quantification. This clonotype was found a few times. TCRdb reanalysed the PCR reads using MiXCR and keeps one entry per CDR3 protein. Here the sample spans approximately 670,000 distinct CDR3 sequences, 15% to 20% being singletons. Germline values: CDR1 MNHEY, CDR2 SVGAGI. Unmatched junction bases numbered 14, after V lost 2 bases and J lost 2 bases. The CDR3 contains 19 residues. This TCR was sampled from a human donor in good health. Some libraries in this study had Jurkat cell RNA spiked in. Sequencing was performed on naive CD8+ T cells from blood, with Jurkat cell RNA spiked in. Specified subset: FACS-sorted CD8+CD4-CCR7+CD45RA+ naive T cells. This chain joins TRBV6-5 and TRBJ2-1, with TRBD1 matching over 8 bases. The CDR3 DNA is TGTGCCAGCAGTTACGTAGCTCTATGGGCAGGGGGCGCCTACAATGAGCAGTTCTTC. Translated: CASSYVALWAGGAYNEQFF.